One and the same sample provided the 13 T cell receptor beta chains below, sequenced in a study of T-cell reconstitution after alpha-beta-depleted transplantation in children (dated by TCRdb to the mid-2010s). The library came from PCR. Data came from an Illumina HiSeq 2500. Molecular barcoding was employed in the preparation of TCR libraries, with unique molecular identifiers being used to normalize TCRbeta repertoire quantification. TCRdb took the public reads, trimmed them with fastp at Q25, ran MiXCR for clone calling and kept in-frame beta chains. CDR3 protein sequences are deduplicated, and each keeps its most common genes and DNA. A total of about 200,000 distinct CDR3 sequences appear in this sample, around 8.4% of them only once. The ten largest clonotypes hold less than 40% of the sample. Explained via the paper, the treatment or condition label denotes: allogeneic hematopoietic cell transplantation with graft depleted of TCRalphabeta T cells and CD19 B cells.

This sample comprised PBMCs, mostly from graft donor cells, obtained 360 days after TCRalphabeta/CD19-depleted stem cell transplant. The source of these receptors is a male patient aged 2-15 years who had a stem cell transplant for acute myeloid leukemia, so the T cells may come from the graft donor.

This CDR3 is CASSSWTGGYGYTF. The CDR3 DNA sequence: TGTGCCAGCAGCTCGTGGACAGGAGGATATGGCTACACCTTC. The chain recombines TRBV11-1 with TRBJ1-2; 7 bases match TRBD1. With 4 bases clipped from V and 5 bases from J, the junction kept 7 bases outside the gene matches. Germline lookup yields CDR1 SGHAT and CDR2 FQDESV (reference sequence). The CDR3 contains 14 residues.

This clonotype has more than one count but fewer than ten. The J gene is TRBJ2-1, the V gene TRBV12-3 or TRBV12-4; the D gene is possibly TRBD1 (5 bases). The CDR3 extends over 15 amino acids. Deletions cut 2 bases from V and 7 bases from J, with 15 bases between. The CDR3 DNA reads as TGTGCCAGCAGTTTACCCTCAGGGCTGGAAAATGAGCAGTTCTTC. This gives the protein CASSLPSGLENEQFF.

This clonotype was observed at least ten times. This sequence joins TRBV6-1 and TRBJ2-7, with D possibly being TRBD1 or TRBD2 (5 bases each). V was pared by 7 bases and J by 3 bases, with 19 bases between. Germline CDR1 and CDR2: MNHNS and SASEGT. The CDR3 spans 15 residues. CDR3 nucleotide sequence: TGTGCCAGCACTAAGGGTAAGGGACCGTACTACGAGCAGTACTTC. Protein product: CASTKGKGPYYEQYF.

The sample holds many counts of this clonotype. The chain combines TRBV12-3 or TRBV12-4 with TRBJ2-2; TRBD1 or TRBD2 may be the D gene (5 bases each). The CDR3 loop spans 13 amino acids. V shed 7 bases and J shed 5 bases, with 11 bases lying between them. CDR3 nucleotides: TGTGCCAGCAAGCCAGGGAGAACCGGGGAGCTGTTTTTT. As protein: CASKPGRTGELFF.

The table lists this clonotype with a few counts. The rearrangement links TRBV5-1 to TRBJ2-5; D may correspond to TRBD1 or TRBD2 (5 bases each). CDR1 and CDR2 from the germline V gene are SGHRS and YFSETQ. Trimming took off 4 bases at V and 0 bases at J, with 22 bases between the two ends. The CDR3 totals 18 residues. CDR3 sequence: CASSPRGPSSKDQETQYF. CDR3 coding DNA: TGCGCCAGCAGCCCCCGGGGCCCTTCGTCTAAGGACCAAGAGACCCAGTACTTC.

This clonotype occurred many times. The V call is TRBV29-1, the J call TRBJ2-1; the D gene is possibly TRBD1 (7 bases). The CDR3 contains 15 residues. V gave up 6 bases and J gave up 5 bases, with 20 bases separating them. In germline, CDR1 is SQVTM, CDR2 ANQGSEA. In DNA form, the CDR3 reads TGCAGCGTCCCCAGGGGGGTCACGGTTAACAATGAGCAGTTCTTC. Its protein is CSVPRGVTVNNEQFF.

The table lists this clonotype with many counts. The chain employs TRBV20-1 and TRBJ2-7; no reliable D call. In germline, CDR1 is DFQATT, CDR2 SNEGSKA (reference sequence). Trimming shortened V by 0 bases and J by 0 bases, and 12 bases separated the two germline ends. The CDR3 consists of 15 residues. CDR3 amino acids: CSARDRQTYSYEQYF. CDR3 bases: TGCAGTGCTAGAGATCGGCAGACCTACTCCTACGAGCAGTACTTC.

This clonotype was counted between two and nine times. This rearrangement joins TRBV5-1 to TRBJ2-1, with D unresolved. The V gene lost 3 bases and the J gene lost 9 bases, with 13 bases spanning the gap. CDR3 length: 13 amino acids. CDR1 is SGHRS, CDR2 YFSETQ, per germline. This CDR3 is CASSWPLDREQFF. In DNA, the CDR3 is TGCGCCAGCAGCTGGCCCCTGGATCGTGAGCAGTTCTTC.

The chain is built from TRBV11-2 and TRBJ1-2; no reliable D call. CDR3 length: 15 amino acids. Looked up from germline, CDR1 is SGHAT and CDR2 is FQNNGV. V gave up 2 bases and J gave up 4 bases, with 14 bases separating them. The CDR3 nucleotides are TGTGCCAGCAGCTTACGAGGCAGCGCGGGCTATGGCTACACCTTC. Translating it yields CASSLRGSAGYGYTF.

The chain is built from TRBV5-6 and TRBJ2-1; TRBD2 matches 8 bases. With V trimmed by 0 bases and J by 4 bases, 6 bases remained unmatched. The CDR3 totals 16 residues. Germline values: CDR1 SGHDT, CDR2 YYEEEE. CDR3 DNA sequence: TGTGCCAGCAGCTTGGTACTAGCGGAGGTTTACAATGAGCAGTTCTTC. Translating gives CASSLVLAEVYNEQFF.

This clonotype came up many times. The V gene is TRBV4-1, the J gene TRBJ1-1, with 7 bases identical to TRBD1. The CDR3 is 15 residues long. Trimming at V came to 3 bases and at J to 5 bases, leaving 9 bases not matched to a gene. Germline V gene data show CDR1 as MGHRA and CDR2 as YSYEKL. This CDR3 is CASSQVDRLGTEAFF. The DNA of the CDR3 is TGCGCCAGCAGCCAGGTGGACAGGTTGGGGACTGAAGCTTTCTTT.

In this sample, this clonotype turned up many times. This rearrangement joins TRBV28 to TRBJ2-2, with D perhaps given as TRBD1 or TRBD2 (6 bases each). CDR1 is MDHEN, CDR2 SYDVKM, per germline. V lost 8 bases to trimming and J lost 4 bases, with 17 bases between them. The CDR3 is 15 amino acids. Here the CDR3 DNA reads TGTGCCAGCCTCAGAATACAGGGACTCACCGGGGAGCTGTTTTTT. Amino acid sequence: CASLRIQGLTGELFF.

This clonotype occurred a few times. The chain combines TRBV2 with TRBJ2-5; no clear D gene. Germline lookup yields CDR1 SNHLY and CDR2 FYNNEI. V was pared by 6 bases and J by 5 bases, with 16 bases between. The CDR3 loop spans 14 amino acids. CDR3 nucleotides: TGTGCCAGCAGGATACCATGGGCCGGGGAGACCCAGTACTTC. Protein sequence: CASRIPWAGETQYF.